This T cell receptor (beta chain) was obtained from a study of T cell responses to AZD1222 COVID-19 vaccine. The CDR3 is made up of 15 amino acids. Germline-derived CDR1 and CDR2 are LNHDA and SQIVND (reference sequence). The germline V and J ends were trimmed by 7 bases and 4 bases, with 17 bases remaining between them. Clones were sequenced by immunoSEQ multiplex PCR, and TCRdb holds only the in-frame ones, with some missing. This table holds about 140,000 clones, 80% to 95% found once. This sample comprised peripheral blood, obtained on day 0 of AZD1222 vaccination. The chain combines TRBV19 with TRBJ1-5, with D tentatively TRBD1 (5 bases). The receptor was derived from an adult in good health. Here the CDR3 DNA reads TGTGCCAGTACAACGACGGGGGACCTGAATCAGCCCCAGCATTTT. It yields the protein CASTTTGDLNQPQHF.